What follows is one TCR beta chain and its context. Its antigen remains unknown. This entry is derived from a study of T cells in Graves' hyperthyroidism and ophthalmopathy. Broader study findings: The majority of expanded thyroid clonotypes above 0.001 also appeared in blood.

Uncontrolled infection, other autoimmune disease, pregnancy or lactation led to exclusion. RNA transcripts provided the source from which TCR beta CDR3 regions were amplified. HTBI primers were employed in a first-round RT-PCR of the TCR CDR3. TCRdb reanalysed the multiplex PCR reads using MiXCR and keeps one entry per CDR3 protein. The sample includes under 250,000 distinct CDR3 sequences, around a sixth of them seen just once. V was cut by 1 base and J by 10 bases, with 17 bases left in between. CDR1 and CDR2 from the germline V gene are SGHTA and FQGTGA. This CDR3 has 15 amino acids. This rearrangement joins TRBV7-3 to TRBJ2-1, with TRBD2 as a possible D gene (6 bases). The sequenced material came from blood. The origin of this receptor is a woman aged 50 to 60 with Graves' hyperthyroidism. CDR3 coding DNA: TGTGCCAGCAGCTTAAACCCCCTACGCGGGGTCGAGCAGTTCTTC. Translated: CASSLNPLRGVEQFF.